A single sample gave rise to the 23 T cell receptor beta chains below, sequenced in a study of T cell changes during pregnancy in multiple sclerosis. Profiled with immunoSEQ multiplex PCR; TCRdb holds only in-frame clones, not every one. Here the sample spans 39,000 or so clones, approximately 94% being singletons. The sample here was CD8+ T cells from peripheral blood mononuclear cells, taken in the third trimester of pregnancy. All receptors come from a female donor with multiple sclerosis, enrolled in a pregnancy study.

This clone was found a few times. This chain uses TRBV7-9 with TRBJ2-1, with 8 positions matching TRBD1. J lost 0 bases, V lost 3 bases, and 7 bases had no gene match. Germline CDR1 SEHNR, CDR2 FQNEAQ (reference sequence). The CDR3 runs 17 residues. The chain's CDR3 is CASSFRQGTSSYNEQFF. In DNA, the CDR3 is TGTGCCAGCAGCTTCAGACAGGGGACAAGCTCCTACAATGAGCAGTTCTTC. Combining the CDR3 with reference TRBV7-9 and TRBJ2-1 gives the whole variable domain DTGVSQNPRHKITKRGQNVTFRCDPISEHNRLYWYRQTLGQGPEFLTYFQNEAQLEKSRLLSDRFSAERPKGSFSTLEIQRTEQGDSAMYLCASSFRQGTSSYNEQFFGPGTRLTVL.

The V call is TRBV28, the J call TRBJ1-6; no definite D call. The V end was cut by 10 bases, the J end by 5 bases, with 12 bases between. The CDR3 has 13 amino acids. CDR1 and CDR2 (germline): MDHEN, SYDVKM. The CDR3 coding sequence is TGTGCCACCCGGGATACGCATAATTCACCCCTCCACTTT. Its translation: CATRDTHNSPLHF.

This chain uses TRBV9 with TRBJ2-1; 10 positions agree with TRBD2. The CDR3 has 16 residues. J gave up 2 bases and V 3 bases, and 5 bases lay outside the gene matches. Looked up from germline, CDR1 is SGDLS and CDR2 is YYNGEE. This chain's CDR3 is CASSDGLAVTYNEQFF. The DNA for the CDR3 is TGTGCCAGCAGCGATGGACTAGCGGTCACCTACAATGAGCAGTTCTTC.

This clone occurred a few times. The chain joins TRBV7-2 to TRBJ2-3, with 8 bases lining up with TRBD2. V trimming: 4 bases; J trimming: 4 bases; junction bases outside the gene matches: 10. From germline, CDR1 is SGHTA and CDR2 FQGNSA. This CDR3 comprises 16 residues. The CDR3 region is CASSSTSGQIADTQYF. DNA of the CDR3: TGTGCCAGCAGCTCTACTAGCGGACAAATCGCAGATACGCAGTATTTT.

This chain links TRBV7-9 with TRBJ2-7, with D tentatively TRBD2 (6 bases). Germline assignment: CDR1 SEHNR and CDR2 FQNEAQ (reference sequence). The CDR3 is 14 amino acids. V was shortened by 2 bases and J by 3 bases, with 11 bases between the two germline ends. CDR3 in DNA: TGTGCCAGCAGCTTAAGTACGGGGGACTACGAGCAGTACTTC. This encodes CASSLSTGDYEQYF. Full variable domain (missing parts from reference TRBV7-9 and TRBJ2-7): DTGVSQNPRHKITKRGQNVTFRCDPISEHNRLYWYRQTLGQGPEFLTYFQNEAQLEKSRLLSDRFSAERPKGSFSTLEIQRTEQGDSAMYLCASSLSTGDYEQYFGPGTRLTVT.

The chain uses TRBV19 and TRBJ1-5; 8 bases fit TRBD1. The CDR3 sequence is 15 residues long. The V and J ends lost 7 bases and 5 bases, in that order; junction bases with no gene match: 10. Germline CDR1 LNHDA, CDR2 SQIVND (reference sequence). CDR3 DNA sequence: TGTGCCAGTAACACACAGGGGGAGGCCTATCAGCCCCAGCATTTT. This codes for CASNTQGEAYQPQHF. Drawing the rest from reference TRBV19 and TRBJ1-5, the complete variable domain is DGGITQSPKYLFRKEGQNVTLSCEQNLNHDAMYWYRQDPGQGLRLIYYSQIVNDFQKGDIAEGYSVSREKKESFPLTVTSAQKNPTAFYLCASNTQGEAYQPQHFGDGTRLSIL.

The chain links TRBV6-4 to TRBJ2-4, with D possibly TRBD2 on 6 matching bases. Trimming shortened V by 1 base and J by 8 bases, and 18 bases separated the two germline ends. CDR3 length: 16 residues. Germline CDR1 and CDR2: MRHNA and SNTAGT. CDR3 in amino acids: CASSDFRPLGGHIQYF. CDR3 coding DNA: TGTGCCAGCAGTGACTTTAGGCCCCTCGGGGGACACATTCAGTACTTC.

The chain links TRBV30 to TRBJ2-2, with 7 nucleotides matching TRBD2. The CDR3 contains 15 residues. V lost 3 bases, J lost 3 bases, and 7 bases stayed unmatched. Germline CDR1 and CDR2: GTSNPN and SVGIG (reference sequence). CDR3: CAWRGGSRDTGELFF. The CDR3 bases are TGTGCCTGGAGAGGCGGGAGTAGAGACACCGGGGAGCTGTTTTTT.

The chain links TRBV5-6 to TRBJ2-1; the D gene is possibly TRBD2 (6 bases). The CDR3 totals 13 residues. Trimming stripped 4 bases from V and 9 bases from J, with 14 bases between. Germline V lookup: CDR1 SGHDT, CDR2 YYEEEE. The CDR3 DNA follows: TGTGCCAGCAGCCCACTGCGGAGGGTTGAGCAGTTCTTC. It codes for CASSPLRRVEQFF. Full variable domain (remainder filled in from reference TRBV5-6 and TRBJ2-1): DAGVTQSPTHLIKTRGQQVTLRCSPKSGHDTVSWYQQALGQGPQFIFQYYEEEERQRGNFPDRFSGHQFPNYSSELNVNALLLGDSALYLCASSPLRRVEQFFGPGTRLTVL.

A few counts support this clone. V and J are TRBV7-8 and TRBJ2-2; 9 nucleotides align to TRBD2. The V and J ends lost 0 bases and 6 bases, in that order; junction bases with no gene match: 2. CDR3 length: 15 amino acids. CDR1 and CDR2 from the germline V gene are SGHVS and FQNEAQ. As DNA, the CDR3 is TGTGCCAGCAGCTTAGCCGAGCGGGAGGCCGGGGAGCTGTTTTTT. Translating it yields CASSLAEREAGELFF.

A single count supports this clone. V gene TRBV25-1 combines with J gene TRBJ2-7, with TRBD2 identical over 11 bases. Per germline, CDR1 MGHDK and CDR2 SYGVNS. V lost 4 bases and J lost 6; bases outside the gene matches: 2. This CDR3 has 13 amino acids. CDR3 region: CASSGGLAGEQYF. CDR3 nucleotide sequence: TGTGCCAGCAGTGGCGGACTAGCGGGCGAGCAGTACTTC.

The chain couples TRBV7-9 to TRBJ2-1, with 8 bases identical to TRBD1. Losses at the gene ends were 2 bases for V and 8 bases for J; bases not matched to a gene: 14. The CDR3 has 17 residues. The germline CDR1 and CDR2 sequences are SEHNR and FQNEAQ (reference sequence). The CDR3 sequence: CASSLHPVGTGRDEQFF. The CDR3 DNA sequence: TGTGCCAGCAGCTTACACCCCGTGGGGACAGGCAGGGATGAGCAGTTCTTC.

This chain joins TRBV20-1 and TRBJ2-7, with D unclear. The length of the CDR3 is 11 residues. Trimming took off 6 bases at V and 7 bases at J, with 13 bases between the two ends. CDR1 is DFQATT, CDR2 SNEGSKA, per germline (reference sequence). The CDR3 DNA is TGCAGTGCCCCGTGGGCGAGAGAGCAGTACTTC. Translated, it gives CSAPWAREQYF.

The CDR3 sequence: CASSSTMITVHPAYEQYF. Here the CDR3 DNA reads TGTGCCAGCAGCTCCACCATGATCACAGTTCACCCCGCCTACGAGCAGTACTTC. The chain is built from TRBV28 and TRBJ2-7; no clear D gene. The CDR3 has 18 amino acids. The V gene lost 6 bases and the J gene lost 2 bases, with 26 bases spanning the gap. Germline V gene data show CDR1 as MDHEN and CDR2 as SYDVKM.

The chain combines TRBV7-9 with TRBJ2-2; 10 bases line up with TRBD2. V lost 0 bases to trimming and J lost 1 base; unmatched junction nucleotides: 2. Germline V CDR1 and CDR2: SEHNR, FQNEAQ (reference sequence). The CDR3 runs to 17 residues. DNA of the CDR3: TGTGCCAGCAGCTTAGCCCTAGCGGGAGTGAACACCGGGGAGCTGTTTTTT. Residues: CASSLALAGVNTGELFF. Full variable domain (outside the CDR3, taken from reference TRBV7-9 and TRBJ2-2): DTGVSQNPRHKITKRGQNVTFRCDPISEHNRLYWYRQTLGQGPEFLTYFQNEAQLEKSRLLSDRFSAERPKGSFSTLEIQRTEQGDSAMYLCASSLALAGVNTGELFFGEGSRLTVL.

The chain recombines TRBV11-1 with TRBJ2-7; no clear D gene. Trimming took 1 base from V and 3 from J, leaving 10 bases between them. Germline loops: CDR1 SGHAT, CDR2 FQDESV (reference sequence). This CDR3 comprises 14 residues. The CDR3 coding sequence is TGTGCCAGCAGCTTAGGCTCAAGCCTCTACGAGCAGTACTTC. Translation gives CASSLGSSLYEQYF.

The J gene is TRBJ1-1, the V gene TRBV6-1, with 8 bases that match TRBD1. Trimming took 7 bases from V and 2 from J; bases not matched to a gene: 9. CDR1 MNHNS and CDR2 SASEGT come from the germline V gene. The CDR3 totals 15 residues. This chain's CDR3 is CASNQGTGPNTEAFF. Here the CDR3 DNA reads TGTGCCAGCAACCAAGGGACAGGACCTAACACTGAAGCTTTCTTT.

The chain employs TRBV5-1 and TRBJ2-1; 8 nucleotides line up with TRBD2. Germline CDR1 and CDR2: SGHRS and YFSETQ. The CDR3 spans 18 residues. V lost 0 bases and J lost 6; bases outside the gene matches: 14. CDR3 bases: TGCGCCAGCAGCTTGGGCAGGATCGGGCTAGCGGGCACCAATGAGCAGTTCTTC. It encodes CASSLGRIGLAGTNEQFF. The full variable domain, with the rest looked up from reference TRBV5-1 and TRBJ2-1, is KAGVTQTPRYLIKTRGQQVTLSCSPISGHRSVSWYQQTPGQGLQFLFEYFSETQRNKGNFPGRFSGRQFSNSRSEMNVSTLELGDSALYLCASSLGRIGLAGTNEQFFGPGTRLTVL.

This chain uses TRBV7-8 with TRBJ2-7; 9 positions match TRBD2. The CDR3 runs 14 residues. The V gene end was trimmed by 5 bases and the J gene end by 2 bases; junction bases not matched to a gene: 4. Germline V gene sequence: CDR1 SGHVS, CDR2 FQNEAQ. CDR3 bases: TGTGCCAGCAGCCCTCCTAGCGGGACCTACGAGCAGTACTTC. Encoded protein: CASSPPSGTYEQYF.

The chain joins TRBV14 to TRBJ2-3; D ambiguous. This CDR3 is 13 amino acids long. Trimming cost V 1 base and J 2 bases, with 4 bases left between them. Germline CDR1 is SGHDN and CDR2 is FVKESK. This CDR3 reads CASSQAFTDTQYF. CDR3 nucleotide sequence: TGTGCCAGCAGCCAAGCATTCACAGATACGCAGTATTTT. The whole variable domain, remainder taken from reference TRBV14 and TRBJ2-3, is EAGVTQFPSHSVIEKGQTVTLRCDPISGHDNLYWYRRVMGKEIKFLLHFVKESKQDESGMPNNRFLAERTGGTYSTLKVQPAELEDSGVYFCASSQAFTDTQYFGPGTRLTVL.

This clone was detected once. The rearrangement uses TRBV19 and TRBJ2-7; 9 bases match TRBD2. After removal of 3 bases from V and 7 bases from J, the junction contained 4 bases not matched to a gene. The length of the CDR3 is 13 residues. Germline CDR1 is LNHDA and CDR2 is SQIVND (reference sequence). In nucleotides, the CDR3 is TGTGCCAGTAGTATGGGTCTAGCGGGAGAGCAGTACTTC. Amino acid sequence: CASSMGLAGEQYF. Filled out from reference TRBV19 and TRBJ2-7, the complete variable domain reads DGGITQSPKYLFRKEGQNVTLSCEQNLNHDAMYWYRQDPGQGLRLIYYSQIVNDFQKGDIAEGYSVSREKKESFPLTVTSAQKNPTAFYLCASSMGLAGEQYFGPGTRLTVT.

The chain recombines TRBV9 with TRBJ1-4; D is perhaps TRBD1 (5 bases). Trimming stripped 3 bases from V and 3 bases from J, with 12 bases between. The CDR3 sequence is 15 residues long. The V gene's germline CDR1 is SGDLS and CDR2 YYNGEE. This CDR3 reads CASSGRDSPNEKLFF. In DNA, the CDR3 is TGTGCCAGCAGCGGGAGAGACAGCCCTAATGAAAAACTGTTTTTT.

The chain combines TRBV14 with TRBJ1-2, with TRBD1 matching over 9 bases. CDR1 is SGHDN and CDR2 is FVKESK in the germline V gene. This CDR3 has 15 residues. V lost 4 bases to trimming and J lost 4 bases; unmatched junction nucleotides: 7. CDR3 sequence: CASSPGTGSTYGYTF. DNA of the CDR3: TGTGCCAGCAGCCCGGGGACAGGGAGTACCTATGGCTACACCTTC.